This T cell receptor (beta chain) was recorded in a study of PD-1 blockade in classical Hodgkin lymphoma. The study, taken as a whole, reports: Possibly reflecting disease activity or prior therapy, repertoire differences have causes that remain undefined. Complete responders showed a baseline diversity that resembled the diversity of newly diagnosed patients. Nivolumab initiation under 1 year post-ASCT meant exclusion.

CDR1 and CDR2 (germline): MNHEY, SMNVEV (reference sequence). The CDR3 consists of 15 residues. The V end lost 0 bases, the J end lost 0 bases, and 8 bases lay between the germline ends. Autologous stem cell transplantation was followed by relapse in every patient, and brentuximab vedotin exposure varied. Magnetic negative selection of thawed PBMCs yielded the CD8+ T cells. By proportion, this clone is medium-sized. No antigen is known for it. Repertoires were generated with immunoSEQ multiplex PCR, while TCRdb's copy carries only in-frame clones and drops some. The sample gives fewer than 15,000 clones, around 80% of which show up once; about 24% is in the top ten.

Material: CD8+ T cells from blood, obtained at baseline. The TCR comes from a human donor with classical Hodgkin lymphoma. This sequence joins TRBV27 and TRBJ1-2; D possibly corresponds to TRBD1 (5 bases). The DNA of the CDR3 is TGTGCCAGCAGTTTATCCTGGACAACTAACTATGGCTACACCTTC. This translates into CASSLSWTTNYGYTF.